These 18 T cell receptor beta chains were sequenced from one sample in a study of blood T cell repertoires in COVID-19. Method: immunoSEQ multiplex PCR; TCRdb's copy keeps in-frame clones and lacks some. The top ten hold about 7.7% of the sample, which has 150,000 to 200,000 clones, 82% seen once. Material for sequencing was peripheral blood. These receptors were obtained from a woman in her forties with COVID-19, enrolled during active disease.

The V call is TRBV4-1, the J call TRBJ2-1, with 7 bases lining up with TRBD1. V lost 0 bases and J lost 4; bases outside the gene matches: 15. CDR1 and CDR2 from the germline V gene are MGHRA and YSYEKL. This CDR3 is built from 19 residues. The DNA of the CDR3 is TGCGCCAGCAGCCAAGATCCTACCCCCCTCCCAGGGGGTTACAATGAGCAGTTCTTC. Protein sequence: CASSQDPTPLPGGYNEQFF.

The chain couples TRBV6-5 to TRBJ1-2; maybe TRBD1 (6 bases). V was shortened by 6 bases and J by 2 bases, with 16 bases between the two germline ends. Germline assignment: CDR1 MNHEY and CDR2 SVGAGI. This CDR3 spans 15 amino acids. The CDR3 loop reads CASSPLQGSNYGYTF. The CDR3 DNA reads TGTGCCAGCAGCCCGCTACAGGGTTCGAACTATGGCTACACCTTC.

The chain recombines TRBV19 with TRBJ2-5; 7 positions agree with TRBD1. V dropped 6 bases and J dropped 5; count of bases not matched to a gene: 9. Germline CDR1 LNHDA, CDR2 SQIVND (reference sequence). This CDR3 contains 14 residues. CDR3 nucleotide sequence: TGTGCCAGTAGCAGTACAGGGGTGGGGGAGACCCAGTACTTC. Translating gives CASSSTGVGETQYF.

The CDR3 loop is CASSSSGTVAEQYF. DNA for the CDR3: TGTGCCAGCAGCTCCTCCGGGACAGTTGCCGAGCAGTACTTC. V usage is TRBV7-6 and J usage is TRBJ2-7; TRBD1 matches at 7 bases. CDR3 length equals 14 residues. Germline V gene data show CDR1 as SGHVS and CDR2 as FNYEAQ. The J segment lost 6 bases and the V segment lost 4 bases, leaving 9 bases of the junction unmatched.

This clone was counted a single time. The genes are TRBV29-1 and TRBJ1-1; D gene uncertain. The CDR3 runs 13 residues. Germline V lookup: CDR1 SQVTM, CDR2 ANQGSEA. The V and J ends lost 4 bases and 3 bases respectively, with 12 bases between them. CDR3 nucleotides: TGCAGCGTTGCTCTAGGTGTGGACACTGAAGCTTTCTTT. As protein: CSVALGVDTEAFF. Using reference TRBV29-1 and TRBJ1-1 for the parts outside the CDR3, the full variable domain is SAVISQKPSRDICQRGTSLTIQCQVDSQVTMMFWYRQQPGQSLTLIATANQGSEATYESGFVIDKFPISRPNLTFSTLTVSNMSPEDSSIYLCSVALGVDTEAFFGQGTRLTVV.

J is TRBJ1-1 and V is TRBV19, with 9 bases fitting TRBD1. Per the germline V gene, CDR1 is LNHDA and CDR2 is SQIVND (reference sequence). The CDR3 sequence is 13 residues long. The V and J ends lost 4 bases and 4 bases, in that order; junction bases with no gene match: 1. In DNA form, the CDR3 reads TGTGCCAGTAGTAAGACAGGGGGCACTGAAGCTTTCTTT. Translated: CASSKTGGTEAFF.

The chain combines TRBV29-1 with TRBJ2-1, with TRBD1 matching over 7 bases. CDR1 and CDR2 (germline): SQVTM, ANQGSEA. J was trimmed by 0 bases and V by 1 base; bases with no gene match: 12. CDR3 length: 18 amino acids. The CDR3 sequence is CSVEGGIGGAASYNEQFF. CDR3 coding DNA: TGCAGCGTTGAAGGGGGCATAGGGGGCGCTGCCTCCTACAATGAGCAGTTCTTC.

This clone showed up just a few times. The J gene is TRBJ1-1, the V gene TRBV5-4; unclear D gene. The CDR3 extends over 12 amino acids. In germline, CDR1 is SGHNT, CDR2 YYREEE (reference sequence). V was shortened by 3 bases and J by 7 bases, with 10 bases between the two germline ends. The CDR3 DNA follows: TGTGCCAGCAGCTGGGCGGGCCGTGAAGCTTTCTTT. It yields the protein CASSWAGREAFF.

V and J are TRBV4-1 and TRBJ1-3; 8 bases match TRBD1. Germline V gene lookup returns CDR1 MGHRA and CDR2 YSYEKL. The ends lost 2 bases at V and 2 bases at J; junction bases unmatched: 2. CDR3 length equals 15 residues. DNA for the CDR3: TGCGCCAGCAGCCAAACGACAGGGGCTGGAAACACCATATATTTT. This gives the protein CASSQTTGAGNTIYF.

This chain connects TRBV6-1 to TRBJ2-1; D may be TRBD2 (7 bases). Germline CDR1 is MNHNS and CDR2 is SASEGT. Trimming took off 1 base at V and 8 bases at J, with 15 bases between the two ends. The CDR3 loop spans 15 amino acids. The chain's CDR3 is CASSEGEGGGYEQFF. CDR3 nucleotide sequence: TGTGCCAGCAGTGAAGGCGAAGGGGGGGGATATGAGCAGTTCTTC.

The J gene is TRBJ2-4, the V gene TRBV15, with 9 bases fitting TRBD1. Trimming took 0 bases from V and 8 from J; bases not matched to a gene: 2. The CDR3 runs 14 residues. Germline V lookup: CDR1 LNHNV, CDR2 YYDKDF (reference sequence). The CDR3 nucleotides read TGTGCCACCAGCAGAGAGCGGACAGGGGACATTCAGTACTTC. This sequence encodes CATSRERTGDIQYF. Full variable domain (remainder filled in from reference TRBV15 and TRBJ2-4): DAMVIQNPRYQVTQFGKPVTLSCSQTLNHNVMYWYQQKSSQAPKLLFHYYDKDFNNEADTPDNFQSRRPNTSFCFLDIRSPGLGDTAMYLCATSRERTGDIQYFGAGTRLSVL.

The J gene is TRBJ2-3, the V gene TRBV19, with D tentatively TRBD1 (6 bases). Trimming cost V 3 bases and J 1 base, with 11 bases left between them. Germline V gene data show CDR1 as LNHDA and CDR2 as SQIVND (reference sequence). The CDR3 covers 15 residues. Here the CDR3 reads CASSISGAGTDTQYF. CDR3 nucleotides: TGTGCCAGTAGTATCTCAGGGGCTGGCACAGATACGCAGTATTTT.

Only one count was recorded for this clone. The chain couples TRBV7-3 to TRBJ1-1, with a possible D match to TRBD1 (6 bases). CDR1 is SGHTA and CDR2 is FQGTGA in the germline V gene. The V end lost 2 bases, the J end lost 5 bases, and 12 bases lay between the germline ends. The CDR3 has 14 amino acids. CDR3: CASSLLGQNTEAFF. The CDR3 DNA sequence: TGTGCCAGCAGCTTACTAGGACAGAATACTGAAGCTTTCTTT.

This chain links TRBV13 with TRBJ2-1; 8 bases map to TRBD2. Germline loops: CDR1 PRHDT, CDR2 FYEKMQ (reference sequence). The trim removed 0 bases at V and 3 bases at J, leaving 4 bases unmatched. CDR3 size: 16 residues. For the CDR3, the DNA is TGTGCCAGCAGCTTAGGCCTAGCGGGTTACTACAATGAGCAGTTCTTC. Its protein is CASSLGLAGYYNEQFF.

The V gene is TRBV2, the J gene TRBJ1-5, with 8 bases matching TRBD1. J gave up 2 bases and V 5 bases, and 5 bases lay outside the gene matches. The germline V gene encodes CDR1 SNHLY and CDR2 FYNNEI. The CDR3 extends over 15 amino acids. The CDR3 nucleotides are TGTGCCAGCAGTCGGACAGGGTACGGCAATCAGCCCCAGCATTTT. Protein: CASSRTGYGNQPQHF. Full variable domain (missing parts from reference TRBV2 and TRBJ1-5): EPEVTQTPSHQVTQMGQEVILRCVPISNHLYFYWYRQILGQKVEFLVSFYNNEISEKSEIFDDQFSVERPDGSNFTLKIRSTKLEDSAMYFCASSRTGYGNQPQHFGDGTRLSIL.

The rearrangement uses TRBV2 and TRBJ2-3, with D hard to call. There are 15 residues in the CDR3. V was cut by 4 bases and J by 0 bases, with 11 bases left in between. CDR1 is SNHLY and CDR2 is FYNNEI in the germline V gene. In nucleotides, the CDR3 is TGTGCCAGCAGTGTGGCTCAGGCGAGCACAGATACGCAGTATTTT. Translating gives CASSVAQASTDTQYF.

This clone is a singleton in its sample. This chain uses TRBV4-2 with TRBJ2-2, with 7 bases lining up with TRBD2. The V and J ends lost 5 bases and 0 bases, in that order; junction bases with no gene match: 6. The CDR3 contains 16 residues. The germline gives CDR1 LGHNA, CDR2 YNFKEQ. CDR3 region: CASSASGAANTGELFF. Here the CDR3 DNA reads TGTGCCAGCAGCGCCAGCGGGGCCGCGAACACCGGGGAGCTGTTTTTT.

By proportion, this clone is medium-sized (0.01 to 0.1%). CDR3 protein: CASSPGLAGERAPYEQYF. The CDR3 coding sequence is TGCGCCAGCAGTCCAGGACTAGCGGGAGAGAGGGCCCCCTACGAGCAGTACTTC. This chain joins TRBV10-1 and TRBJ2-7; 13 bases agree with TRBD2. Per the germline V gene, CDR1 is WNHNN and CDR2 is SYGVQD (reference sequence). The ends lost 5 bases at V and 2 bases at J; junction bases unmatched: 12. The CDR3 covers 18 residues.